This TCR beta chain was sequenced for a study of T cell repertoires in cytomegalovirus infection (dated by TCRdb to about 2019). About the full investigation: Alongside well-studied HLA-B-restricted epitopes, the peptide stimulations were aimed at recently identified HLA-C-restricted CMV epitopes, whose presentation resists viral immunomodulation. Donor HLA type was relevant to the analysis, because carriage of CMV infection together with the matching HLA type was indicated by public TCR beta signatures. What the study reported, not specific to this receptor: The ex vivo response was dominated by HLA-C-restricted CMV-specific TCR beta clonotypes, which also provided the single most frequent clonotype in two of eight donors. Cumulative frequency of public TCR beta family members discriminated carriers of CMV infection plus the relevant HLA type in this cohort and an independent roughly 350-donor cohort.

Deletion took 6 bases off V and 5 bases off J, with a span of 20 bases between the germline ends. The CDR3 sequence holds 16 residues, the cysteine and phenylalanine included. The kept DNA is CDR3 alone, 48 bases in frame from the first base. Sequencer: Illumina HiSeq 1500. The raw public reads went through TCRdb reprocessing: fastp at Q25, MiXCR clone calling, in-frame beta chains kept. Rows matching on CDR3 protein sequence are summarized as one entry with the most common DNA and genes. A total of a few hundred thousand distinct CDR3 sequences appear in this sample, 40% of them only once. Around 48% of the sample is taken by the ten largest. What the treatment or condition label conveys for this sample: in vitro stimulation with specific CMV peptide epitopes to enrich CMV-specific T cells. In regard to this clonotype: Its antigen is unknown. Per-nucleotide qualities are absent, and no much larger clonotype sits a single base away.

Sequenced material: cultured PBMCs, taken from culture after CMV antigen stimulation. This receptor was taken from a human donor in good health (CMV status not recorded). Some clones in this sample may be carry-over from other donors' samples. Rearrangement joined TRBV12-3 or TRBV12-4 to TRBJ2-1; tentative D gene TRBD2, with 6 bases matching. The CDR3 in this case is CASSPIPQTRDNEQFF. The DNA sequence follows: TGTGCCAGCAGCCCTATTCCCCAGACTAGAGACAATGAGCAGTTCTTC.